These 20 T cell receptor beta chains were all obtained from the same sample, sequenced in a study of early T cells in non-severe SARS-CoV-2 infection. TCRdb recomputed calls from the 5' RACE reads with MiXCR, one row per CDR3 protein. The sample holds 30,000 to 40,000 distinct CDR3 sequences; about 10% are singletons and the top ten take over 10%. The sequencing sample was made of whole blood. Receptor source: an adult who was a healthcare worker with PCR-confirmed SARS-CoV-2 infection or an uninfected control (not recorded which).

This chain links TRBV7-9 with TRBJ1-2; 8 nucleotides match TRBD1. CDR1 is SEHNR and CDR2 is FQNEAQ in the germline V gene (reference sequence). Unmatched junction bases numbered 4, after V lost 6 bases and J lost 4 bases. The CDR3 contains 13 residues. In nucleotides, the CDR3 is TGTGCCAGCAGAACAGACAGGGGCTATGGCTACACCTTC. It codes for CASRTDRGYGYTF.

This clonotype was recorded many times. CDR3 sequence reads: CASSASQGTDTQYF. DNA for the CDR3: TGTGCCAGTAGTGCGTCACAGGGTACAGATACGCAGTATTTT. V usage is TRBV19 and J usage is TRBJ2-3, with D tentatively TRBD1 (6 bases). V lost 5 bases, J lost 3 bases, and 12 bases lay in between. Germline loops: CDR1 LNHDA, CDR2 SQIVND (reference sequence). The CDR3 has 14 residues.

This clonotype was counted a few times. The CDR3 sequence: CASSLGQSSGNTIYF. As DNA, the CDR3 is TGTGCCAGCAGCTTAGGTCAGAGCTCTGGAAACACCATATATTTT. This sequence joins TRBV7-2 and TRBJ1-3; D call uncertain. Germline V gene sequence: CDR1 SGHTA, CDR2 FQGNSA. This CDR3 region has 15 residues. Trimming removed 1 base at V and 0 bases at J, with 7 bases between.

The DNA for the CDR3 is TGTGCCAGCAGCTTAGTCGACAGAGAGAAGTACTTC. Translating gives CASSLVDREKYF. The chain is built from TRBV7-6 and TRBJ2-7, with D possibly being TRBD1 (5 bases). The germline gives CDR1 SGHVS, CDR2 FNYEAQ. V lost 1 base to trimming and J lost 11 bases, with 12 bases between them. The CDR3 loop spans 12 amino acids.

This clonotype was counted ten times or more. The chain combines TRBV6-1 with TRBJ2-7; TRBD1 matches at 9 bases. Trimming removed 7 bases from V and 0 bases from J; junction bases left unmatched: 7. CDR1 and CDR2 from the germline V gene are MNHNS and SASEGT. This CDR3 is built from 15 residues. CDR3 in DNA: TGTGCCAGCACCCGGACAGGGGCGATCTCCTACGAGCAGTACTTC. The encoded protein is CASTRTGAISYEQYF.

This clonotype has at least ten counts. This chain joins TRBV3-1 and TRBJ2-3; a possible D gene is TRBD2 (7 bases). CDR3 length: 14 amino acids. Trimming stripped 4 bases from V and 3 bases from J, with 11 bases between. The germline V gene has CDR1 LGHDT and CDR2 YNNKEL (reference sequence). The CDR3 bases are TGTGCCAGCAGCCGCGGGGGCGGGACAGATACGCAGTATTTT. Its protein is CASSRGGGTDTQYF.

In this sample, this clonotype turned up a few times. The rearrangement joins TRBV27 to TRBJ1-5, with D uncertain. The V gene lost 8 bases and the J gene lost 2 bases, with 13 bases spanning the gap. Germline values: CDR1 MNHEY, CDR2 SMNVEV (reference sequence). CDR3 length: 14 residues. The CDR3 bases are TGTGCCAGCTGTGAGGCTAAGGGCAATCAGCCCCAGCATTTT. It specifies CASCEAKGNQPQHF.

This clonotype was detected only a few times. The chain employs TRBV6-6 and TRBJ1-5; TRBD1 agrees at 7 bases. Germline V gene lookup returns CDR1 MNHNY and CDR2 SVGAGI (reference sequence). The CDR3 runs to 12 residues. With 8 bases clipped from V and 6 bases from J, the junction kept 4 bases outside the gene matches. CDR3 sequence: CASATGIQPQHF. For the CDR3, the DNA is TGTGCCAGCGCGACAGGGATTCAGCCCCAGCATTTT.

This clonotype showed up many times. CDR3 loop: CASRPGTGPYNEQFF. CDR3 coding DNA: TGTGCCAGCAGGCCAGGGACAGGCCCGTACAATGAGCAGTTCTTC. The chain employs TRBV12-3 or TRBV12-4 and TRBJ2-1; 8 bases align to TRBD1. The CDR3 loop spans 15 amino acids. Trimming cost V 6 bases and J 4 bases; bases outside gene matches: 8.

This clonotype has a handful of counts. The V call is TRBV9, the J call TRBJ2-7, with D perhaps assigned TRBD1 or TRBD2 (7 bases each). V was cut by 4 bases and J by 2 bases, with 16 bases left in between. Looked up from germline, CDR1 is SGDLS and CDR2 is YYNGEE. The CDR3 loop spans 15 amino acids. The CDR3 nucleotides are TGTGCCAGCAGCTGGGGGAGGGACAGCACCTACGAGCAGTACTTC. Its translation: CASSWGRDSTYEQYF.

The gene calls are TRBV7-2 and TRBJ2-1; a possible D gene is TRBD1 (5 bases). This CDR3 comprises 16 residues. Per germline, CDR1 SGHTA and CDR2 FQGNSA. V lost 1 base to trimming and J lost 2 bases, with 12 bases between them. This CDR3 reads CASSLGGGAAYNEQFF. The CDR3 DNA reads TGTGCCAGCAGCTTAGGCGGTGGGGCAGCCTACAATGAGCAGTTCTTC.

This clonotype has at least ten counts. The chain carries TRBV3-1 and TRBJ2-3, with 9 bases fitting TRBD2. Looked up from germline, CDR1 is LGHDT and CDR2 is YNNKEL (reference sequence). After removal of 7 bases from V and 6 bases from J, the junction contained 11 bases not matched to a gene. The CDR3 sequence is 15 residues long. This CDR3 reads CASTTSGLVSDTQYF. CDR3 DNA: TGTGCCAGCACAACTAGCGGGCTTGTCTCGGATACGCAGTATTTT.

The sample holds many counts of this clonotype. V is TRBV6-2 or TRBV6-3 and J is TRBJ1-2; no clear D. CDR1 and CDR2 (germline): MNHEY, SVGEGT. This CDR3 spans 14 amino acids. V was pared by 6 bases and J by 8 bases, with 19 bases between. The DNA for the CDR3 is TGTGCCAGCAGCCGACTCACCGGCAGGTTCGGCTACACCTTC. It translates to CASSRLTGRFGYTF.

The J gene is TRBJ1-1, the V gene TRBV14; a weak D match, TRBD1 (5 bases). The germline CDR1 and CDR2 sequences are SGHDN and FVKESK. Trimming pared 5 bases from V and 1 base from J, leaving 8 bases between. This CDR3 region has 13 residues. DNA of the CDR3: TGTGCCAGCAGCTGGGGCTCGAACACTGAAGCTTTCTTT. Translation gives CASSWGSNTEAFF.

Many counts were recorded for this clonotype. The chain is built from TRBV10-3 and TRBJ1-1; no clear D. Germline loops: CDR1 ENHRY, CDR2 SYGVKD. V lost 7 bases to trimming and J lost 1 base, with 10 bases between them. The CDR3 spans 13 residues. CDR3 coding DNA: TGTGCCATCACTCGAGACGAGAACACTGAAGCTTTCTTT. It encodes CAITRDENTEAFF.

This clonotype was counted many times. The chain uses TRBV6-1 and TRBJ2-1; 7 bases map to TRBD2. CDR3 length: 15 amino acids. Germline V gene lookup returns CDR1 MNHNS and CDR2 SASEGT. V lost 6 bases, J lost 8 bases, and 13 bases stayed unmatched. The CDR3 spells CASSDGEAGRYEQFF. DNA for the CDR3: TGTGCCAGCAGCGATGGGGAAGCGGGGAGGTATGAGCAGTTCTTC.

The sample holds a few counts of this clonotype. This chain links TRBV19 with TRBJ2-7; a possible D gene is TRBD2 (6 bases). The germline gives CDR1 LNHDA, CDR2 SQIVND (reference sequence). This CDR3 is 15 amino acids long. The germline V and J ends were trimmed by 3 bases and 1 base, with 13 bases remaining between them. The CDR3 nucleotides are TGTGCCAGTAGTATCGGGCAGGGAGGATCCTACGAGCAGTACTTC. Amino acid sequence: CASSIGQGGSYEQYF. Using reference TRBV19 and TRBJ2-7 for the parts outside the CDR3, the full variable domain is DGGITQSPKYLFRKEGQNVTLSCEQNLNHDAMYWYRQDPGQGLRLIYYSQIVNDFQKGDIAEGYSVSREKKESFPLTVTSAQKNPTAFYLCASSIGQGGSYEQYFGPGTRLTVT.

This clonotype has ten or more counts. Compared with germline, one end of the junction differs, possibly owing to a read error. The chain recombines TRBV20-1 with TRBJ1-4; D is ambiguous. CDR3 length: 13 amino acids. Germline V gene lookup returns CDR1 DFQATT and CDR2 SNEGSKA (reference sequence). The CDR3 bases are TGCAGTGCTAGTGGGGATACTAATGGAAAACTGTTTTTT. Amino acids: CSASGDTNGKLFF.

This clonotype has a count of ten or more. The chain is built from TRBV18 and TRBJ2-7; the D gene is possibly TRBD2 (6 bases). The CDR3 spans 14 residues. V was cut by 2 bases and J by 3 bases, with 11 bases left in between. The germline V gene has CDR1 KGHSH and CDR2 LQKENI. This chain's CDR3 is CASSPSGGSYEQYF. The CDR3 region has the DNA TGTGCCAGCTCACCATCAGGAGGGAGCTACGAGCAGTACTTC.

This clonotype has ten or more counts. V usage is TRBV19 and J usage is TRBJ1-2; no clear D gene. Trimming pared 6 bases from V and 2 bases from J, leaving 10 bases between. The CDR3 is made up of 13 amino acids. The germline V gene has CDR1 LNHDA and CDR2 SQIVND (reference sequence). CDR3 region: CASRADTNYGYTF. CDR3 in DNA: TGTGCCAGTAGGGCTGACACAAACTATGGCTACACCTTC.